The 16 T cell receptor beta chains below were found in one sample sequenced in a study of blood T cell repertoires in COVID-19. Profiled with immunoSEQ multiplex PCR; TCRdb holds only in-frame clones, not every one. The table includes 60,000 to 75,000 clones, about 90% detected once. The sequencing input was peripheral blood. These receptors all come from a man in his forties or fifties with active COVID-19.

V is TRBV18 and J is TRBJ2-5; TRBD2 is a possible D gene (6 bases). With 4 bases removed from V and 5 bases from J, the gap between germline ends came to 11 bases. The CDR3 is 13 residues long. Looked up from germline, CDR1 is KGHSH and CDR2 is LQKENI. CDR3 region: CASSQSGPETQYF. CDR3 coding DNA: TGTGCCAGCTCACAGAGCGGGCCTGAGACCCAGTACTTC.

CDR3 protein: CASTYSNEQFF. For the CDR3, the DNA is TGTGCCAGCACCTATAGTAATGAGCAGTTCTTC. J is TRBJ2-1 and V is TRBV27, with D hard to call. The CDR3 contains 11 residues. Trimming took off 7 bases at V and 7 bases at J, with 8 bases between the two ends. CDR1 and CDR2 from the germline V gene are MNHEY and SMNVEV (reference sequence).

The CDR3, as DNA: TGTGCCAGCAGCTCCGGGGGGGCTACTGGAAACACCATATATTTT. Amino acids: CASSSGGATGNTIYF. The chain joins TRBV28 to TRBJ1-3, with a possible D match to TRBD1 (6 bases). Trimming took off 6 bases at V and 2 bases at J, with 14 bases between the two ends. The CDR3 is made up of 15 amino acids. Germline CDR1 MDHEN, CDR2 SYDVKM. The full variable domain, its missing parts supplied by reference TRBV28 and TRBJ1-3, is DVKVTQSSRYLVKRTGEKVFLECVQDMDHENMFWYRQDPGLGLRLIYFSYDVKMKEKGDIPEGYSVSREKKERFSLILESASTNQTSMYLCASSSGGATGNTIYFGEGSWLTVV.

The chain joins TRBV28 to TRBJ1-2; perhaps TRBD1 as D (6 bases). The CDR3 extends over 14 amino acids. Per germline, CDR1 MDHEN and CDR2 SYDVKM. V was shortened by 8 bases and J by 4 bases, with 17 bases between the two germline ends. The CDR3 region has the DNA TGTGCCAGCCTGAGCGGGGGGCGAAGCTATGGCTACACCTTC. Its protein is CASLSGGRSYGYTF.

The chain employs TRBV3-1 (or the pseudogene TRBV3-2) and TRBJ1-1; 7 bases match TRBD1. Germline V gene sequence: CDR1 LGHDT, CDR2 YNNKEL (reference sequence). The CDR3 extends over 12 amino acids. Trimming removed 8 bases from V and 4 bases from J; junction bases left unmatched: 4. The CDR3 bases are TGTGCCAGCCGACAGGGCGGCACTGAAGCTTTCTTT. This sequence encodes CASRQGGTEAFF.

This clone occurred once. The chain carries TRBV11-1 and TRBJ1-1; 10 bases map to TRBD1. Trimming removed 5 bases from V and 11 bases from J; junction bases left unmatched: 11. CDR1 SGHAT and CDR2 FQDESV come from the germline V gene (reference sequence). The CDR3 is 14 amino acids. This CDR3 is CASSPSTGGLLAFF. CDR3 bases: TGTGCCAGCAGCCCATCGACAGGGGGCCTCTTGGCTTTCTTT.

The chain links TRBV28 to TRBJ2-2; no clear D. This CDR3 spans 14 amino acids. Germline-derived CDR1 and CDR2 are MDHEN and SYDVKM. Trimming removed 3 bases from V and 4 bases from J, with 9 bases in between. CDR3 DNA: TGTGCCAGCAGTTTGGGCATAATCACCGGGGAGCTGTTTTTT. This translates into CASSLGIITGELFF.

V is TRBV6-2 or TRBV6-3 and J is TRBJ1-5; no reliable D call. This CDR3 region has 13 residues. V was trimmed by 4 bases and J by 2 bases, leaving 6 bases between them. The germline gives CDR1 MNHEY, CDR2 SVGEGT. As DNA, the CDR3 is TGTGCCAGCAGTTGGAGTGGCAATCAGCCCCAGCATTTT. It is translated as CASSWSGNQPQHF.

J is TRBJ1-2 and V is TRBV12-3 or TRBV12-4; weak D call: TRBD1 (6 bases). Trimming took off 6 bases at V and 5 bases at J, with 13 bases between the two ends. This CDR3 spans 13 amino acids. CDR3 region: CASSPTGEYGYTF. The CDR3 nucleotides read TGTGCCAGCAGCCCGACAGGAGAATATGGCTACACCTTC.

The chain recombines TRBV5-1 with TRBJ1-1, with a weak D call TRBD1 (5 bases). V was pared by 0 bases and J by 1 base, with 10 bases between. Germline values: CDR1 SGHRS, CDR2 YFSETQ. The CDR3 spans 15 residues. The CDR3 protein is CASSLAVRENTEAFF. The CDR3 nucleotides read TGCGCCAGCAGCTTGGCCGTCAGGGAGAACACTGAAGCTTTCTTT. The entire variable domain, with the rest obtained from reference TRBV5-1 and TRBJ1-1, is as follows: KAGVTQTPRYLIKTRGQQVTLSCSPISGHRSVSWYQQTPGQGLQFLFEYFSETQRNKGNFPGRFSGRQFSNSRSEMNVSTLELGDSALYLCASSLAVRENTEAFFGQGTRLTVV.

The CDR3 loop reads CASSDRISGGSYNEQFF. The CDR3 region has the DNA TGTGCCAGCAGTGATAGAATTAGCGGGGGCTCCTACAATGAGCAGTTCTTC. The chain is built from TRBV2 and TRBJ2-1; 9 positions agree with TRBD2. The CDR3 loop spans 17 amino acids. Per the germline V gene, CDR1 is SNHLY and CDR2 is FYNNEI. V lost 3 bases and J lost 0; bases outside the gene matches: 6.

V and J are TRBV7-9 and TRBJ2-2; D is possibly TRBD2 (5 bases). Per germline, CDR1 SEHNR and CDR2 FQNEAQ (reference sequence). V lost 10 bases to trimming and J lost 0 bases, with 15 bases between them. The CDR3 covers 15 residues. CDR3 in amino acids: CANTRFSANTGELFF. The CDR3 region has the DNA TGTGCCAACACTCGGTTTAGCGCGAACACCGGGGAGCTGTTTTTT.

This chain connects TRBV2 to TRBJ1-1; D is undetermined. CDR1 is SNHLY, CDR2 FYNNEI, per germline. The CDR3 extends over 12 amino acids. V lost 7 bases to trimming and J lost 11 bases, with 17 bases between them. CDR3 sequence reads: CASTFEGFRAFF. The CDR3 coding sequence is TGTGCCAGCACTTTTGAGGGATTCAGGGCTTTCTTT.

The chain carries TRBV24-1 and TRBJ2-1, with 9 positions matching TRBD2. In germline, CDR1 is KGHDR, CDR2 SFDVKD. This CDR3 has 14 amino acids. With V trimmed by 5 bases and J by 6 bases, 4 bases remained unmatched. DNA for the CDR3: TGTGCCACCAGTGGCGGGAGGGCCAGCAATGAGCAGTTCTTC. This encodes CATSGGRASNEQFF.

This chain links TRBV10-3 with TRBJ1-1; D is perhaps TRBD1 (5 bases). The CDR3 consists of 14 residues. Germline V gene data show CDR1 as ENHRY and CDR2 as SYGVKD. The V end was cut by 7 bases, the J end by 1 base, with 13 bases between. The CDR3 here is CAINPGPTNTEAFF. The CDR3 nucleotides are TGTGCCATCAACCCAGGGCCTACGAACACTGAAGCTTTCTTT.

The chain has TRBV28 and TRBJ2-1; D is undetermined. V was clipped by 4 bases and J by 5 bases, with 6 bases between them. Germline CDR1 reads MDHEN; CDR2 reads SYDVKM. The CDR3 totals 12 residues. CDR3 DNA: TGTGCCAGCAGTTCTGGAGACAATGAGCAGTTCTTC. Protein sequence: CASSSGDNEQFF.